The rows below give T cell receptor beta chains drawn from one sample of a study of identifying expanded T cells in peripheral blood. The table came from immunoSEQ multiplex PCR; TCRdb's copy has only in-frame clones and leaves some out. The sample carries about 83,000 clones, approximately 89% recorded once. Sequenced: blood. All receptors derive from a person between 18 and 75 years old in good health. Both conserved end residues are part of each CDR3. Each record gives: clone size, V gene, J gene, D gene, CDR3 protein, CDR3 DNA. D genes are given only for firm matches. Where a row states a size, it is once, few, many or the class of an expanded clone; other rows omit it.

.,TRBV6-1,TRBJ1-5,.,CASSPEGVQPQHF,TGTGCCAGCAGCCCCGAGGGTGTTCAGCCCCAGCATTTT
.,TRBV30,TRBJ1-3,.,CAWSSGNTIYF,TGTGCCTGGTCCTCTGGAAACACCATATATTTT
once,TRBV7-8,TRBJ2-4,.,CASSPVGGAIKNIQYF,TGTGCCAGCAGCCCCGTGGGGGGGGCCATCAAAAACATTCAGTACTTC
.,TRBV25-1,TRBJ2-1,.,CASSGRPSYNEQFF,TGTGCCAGCAGTGGGCGGCCTTCCTACAATGAGCAGTTCTTC
.,TRBV28,TRBJ1-5,.,CASTRDNLNQPQHF,TGTGCCAGCACCCGGGACAACCTTAATCAGCCCCAGCATTTT
.,TRBV5-1,TRBJ2-2,.,CALSRTGRWDTGELFF,TGCGCCCTCAGCCGGACGGGGCGTTGGGACACCGGGGAGCTGTTTTTT
.,TRBV7-8,TRBJ2-7,TRBD1,CASSATGYEGSYEQYF,TGTGCCAGCAGCGCGACAGGGTATGAGGGCTCCTACGAGCAGTACTTC
once,TRBV14,TRBJ2-7,.,CASSQRPGGGYEQYF,TGTGCCAGCAGCCAAAGGCCAGGGGGGGGCTACGAGCAGTACTTC
.,TRBV29-1,TRBJ2-1,.,CSVLMGDGYNEQFF,TGCAGCGTCTTGATGGGGGACGGATACAATGAGCAGTTCTTC
.,TRBV7-2,TRBJ2-7,TRBD2,CASSLRGGATEGDEQYF,TGTGCCAGCAGCTTACGGGGGGGGGCGACAGAGGGAGACGAGCAGTACTTC